This T cell receptor beta chain was profiled in a study of blood T cell repertoires in COVID-19. The protocol was immunoSEQ multiplex PCR, while the TCRdb copy is restricted to in-frame clones and leaves out a portion. The sample has about 200,000 clones; roughly four fifths are singletons. This clone occurred once. Germline V gene lookup returns CDR1 MNHEY and CDR2 SMNVEV (reference sequence). The CDR3 has 13 amino acids. The V end lost 6 bases, the J end lost 5 bases, and 10 bases lay between the germline ends. The specimen was PBMCs or T cells enriched from blood (not recorded which). The gene calls are TRBV27 and TRBJ1-4, with D possibly matching TRBD1 (6 bases). This TCR was sampled from a man aged 40-49 years who had recovered from COVID-19. Here the CDR3 DNA reads TGTGCCAGCAGGCGACAGGAGAATGAAAAACTGTTTTTT. Protein product: CASRRQENEKLFF. The entire variable domain, with the rest obtained from reference TRBV27 and TRBJ1-4, is as follows: EAQVTQNPRYLITVTGKKLTVTCSQNMNHEYMSWYRQDPGLGLRQIYYSMNVEVTDKGDVPEGYKVSRKEKRNFPLILESPSPNQTSLYFCASRRQENEKLFFGSGTQLSVL.